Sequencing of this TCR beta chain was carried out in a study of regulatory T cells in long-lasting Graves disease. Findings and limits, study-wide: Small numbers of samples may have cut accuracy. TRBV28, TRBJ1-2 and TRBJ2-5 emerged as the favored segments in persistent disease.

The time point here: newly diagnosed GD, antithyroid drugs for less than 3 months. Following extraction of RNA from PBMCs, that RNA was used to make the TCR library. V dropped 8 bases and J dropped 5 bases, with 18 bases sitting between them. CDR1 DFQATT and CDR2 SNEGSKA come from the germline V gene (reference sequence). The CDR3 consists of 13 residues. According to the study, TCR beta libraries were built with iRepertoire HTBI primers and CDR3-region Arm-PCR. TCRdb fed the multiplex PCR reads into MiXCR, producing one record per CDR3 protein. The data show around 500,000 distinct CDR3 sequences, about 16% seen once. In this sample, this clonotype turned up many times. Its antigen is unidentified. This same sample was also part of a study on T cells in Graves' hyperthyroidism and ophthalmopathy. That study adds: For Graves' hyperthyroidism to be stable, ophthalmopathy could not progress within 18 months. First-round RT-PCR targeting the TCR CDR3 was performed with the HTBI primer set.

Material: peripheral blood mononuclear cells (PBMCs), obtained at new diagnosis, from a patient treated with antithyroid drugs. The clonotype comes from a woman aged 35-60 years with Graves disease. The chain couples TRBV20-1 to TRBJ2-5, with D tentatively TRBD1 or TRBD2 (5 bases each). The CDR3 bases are TGCAGTAAAAGGACGGGGACCGGGGAGACCCAGTACTTC. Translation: CSKRTGTGETQYF.